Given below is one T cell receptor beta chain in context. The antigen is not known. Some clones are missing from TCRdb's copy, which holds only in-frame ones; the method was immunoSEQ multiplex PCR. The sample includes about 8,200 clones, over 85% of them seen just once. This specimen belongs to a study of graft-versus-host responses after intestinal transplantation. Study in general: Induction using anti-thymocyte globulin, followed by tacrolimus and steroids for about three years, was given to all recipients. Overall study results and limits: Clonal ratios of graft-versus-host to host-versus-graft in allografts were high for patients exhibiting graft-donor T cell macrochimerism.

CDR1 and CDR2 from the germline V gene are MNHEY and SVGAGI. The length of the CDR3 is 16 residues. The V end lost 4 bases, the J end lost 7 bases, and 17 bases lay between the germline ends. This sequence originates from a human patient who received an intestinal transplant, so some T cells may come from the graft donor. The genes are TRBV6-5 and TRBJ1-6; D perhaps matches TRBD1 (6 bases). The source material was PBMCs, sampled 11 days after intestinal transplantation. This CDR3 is CASSSLQGRGNSPLHF. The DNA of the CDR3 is TGTGCCAGCAGTTCACTACAGGGTAGAGGGAATTCACCCCTCCACTTT.